Included here is one T cell receptor beta chain sequence, with context. Its antigen remains unidentified. This entry comes from a study of OX40 agonist ivuxolimab in advanced cancers. Study details: The dose of intravenous ivuxolimab that patients received every 2 weeks ranged from 0.01 to 10 mg/kg. Findings of the study overall: Low normalized clonal expansion also occurred in some nonresponding patients. Researchers did not determine the expanded peripheral T cells' antigen specificity.

Data came from immunoSEQ multiplex PCR; TCRdb stores just in-frame clones and leaves some out. Counted here are about 61,000 clones, 85% to 90% occurring once; the ten biggest clones make up less than 2%. The CDR3 consists of 15 residues. The V gene end was trimmed by 0 bases and the J gene end by 6 bases; junction bases not matched to a gene: 2. Looked up from germline, CDR1 is SGHNT and CDR2 is YENEEA. At cycle 4 day 1, cycle 7 day 1, and baseline, blood was sampled. The starting material was CD4+ or CD8+ T cells sorted from blood, obtained in a trial of the OX40 agonist ivuxolimab. The J gene is TRBJ2-1, the V gene TRBV11-3; TRBD2 matches 10 bases. This clonotype originated in an adult with an advanced solid tumor such as melanoma, head and neck, liver or kidney cancer. The CDR3 loop is CASSLEAGGSNEQFF. CDR3 nucleotide sequence: TGTGCCAGCAGCTTAGAAGCGGGAGGGAGCAATGAGCAGTTCTTC.